The 17 T cell receptor beta chains below come from one sample, sequenced in a study of CD8+CD57+ T cells in acquired aplastic anemia (dated 2018 in TCRdb). For sequencing, an Illumina HiSeq 2000 was employed. Genomic DNA was used as template for profiling of TCR beta VDJ combinations and CDR3 sequences. TCRdb itself trimmed the public reads at Q25 with fastp, ran MiXCR and retained productive beta chains. Identical CDR3 protein sequences are pooled into one entry, listed with their most common genes and DNA. The sample table records 260,000 or so distinct CDR3 sequences; 82% of these occur just once. The ten largest clones represent 40% to 50% of the sample. Flow cytometry had shown CD8+CD57+ cell expansion in the patients selected for sequencing. Sequencing was performed on sorted CD4+, CD8+, or CD8+CD57+ T cells (not recorded which) from PBMCs. These receptor sequences come from a human donor with aplastic anemia.

The chain links TRBV7-3 to TRBJ2-3, with 8 bases lining up with TRBD2. The J segment lost 14 bases and the V segment lost 6 bases, leaving 16 bases of the junction unmatched. The CDR3 is 14 amino acids. Germline V CDR1 and CDR2: SGHTA, FQGTGA. In nucleotides, the CDR3 is TGTGCCAGCAGTTCAGCGGGGGCTTCCGATAAGACGTATTTT. It yields the protein CASSSAGASDKTYF.

A word on this clonotype: The CDR3 end shows no conserved phenylalanine or tryptophan, and so a read error is likely. It is unclear where the CDR3 begins or ends on the DNA, so no DNA is shown, and the CDR3 is as TCRdb lists it. The gene calls are TRBV2 and TRBJ2-3; the table's D call, TRBD1, was not checked against the DNA. The CDR3 region is 13 residues in length, termini included. The V gene's germline CDR1 is SNHLY and CDR2 FYNNEI. This CDR3 reads CASGAGGADLLGL.

This clonotype occurred once. The rearrangement joins TRBV19 to TRBJ2-7; tentatively, D is TRBD1 or TRBD2 (5 bases each). Trimming shortened V by 9 bases and J by 7 bases, and 25 bases separated the two germline ends. Germline V gene lookup returns CDR1 LNHDA and CDR2 SQIVND (reference sequence). This CDR3 is 15 amino acids long. CDR3 amino acids: CASSVGVETYNEQYF. The CDR3 DNA is TGTGCCAGCAGTGTGGGGGTGGAAACCTACAATGAGCAGTACTTC.

The chain has TRBV2 and TRBJ2-7; no firm D call. The CDR3 runs 15 residues. Germline CDR1 and CDR2: SNHLY and FYNNEI. The CDR3 DNA follows: TGTGCCAGCAGTGAGCTATATCGCATACAGTCCGAGCATTTTGTT. This gives the protein CASSELYRIQSEHFV.

This clonotype was observed a few times. This chain connects TRBV25-1 to TRBJ1-2; no reliable D call. CDR1 is MGHDK, CDR2 SYGVNS, per germline. The ends were cut back, 3 bases at V and 4 bases at J, with 12 bases in the middle. CDR3 length: 14 residues. The CDR3 coding sequence is TGTGCCAGCAGTGACGGACTGCCCTTCTATGGCTACACCTTC. Amino acid sequence: CASSDGLPFYGYTF.

The CDR3 reads CAISRTFNGKAFF. The DNA for the CDR3 is TGTGCCATCAGTAGGACATTTAACGGTAAGGCTTTCTTT. The chain recombines TRBV10-3 with TRBJ1-1; D is possibly TRBD1 (5 bases). The CDR3 is 13 amino acids. Trimming took 5 bases from V and 11 from J, leaving 18 bases between them. CDR1 is ENHRY and CDR2 is SYGVKD in the germline V gene.

This clonotype was recorded only once. Here the CDR3 reads CSAKDRRTGAQYF. The CDR3 DNA reads as TGCAGTGCTAAAGATCGTAGGACAGGGGCCCAGTACTTC. The chain is built from TRBV20-1 and TRBJ2-5; TRBD1 agrees at 9 bases. Per germline, CDR1 DFQATT and CDR2 SNEGSKA (reference sequence). With V trimmed by 4 bases and J by 9 bases, 9 bases remained unmatched. The CDR3 has 13 amino acids.

This chain connects TRBV12-3 or TRBV12-4 to TRBJ1-6; D possibly corresponds to TRBD1 (5 bases). The V gene lost 3 bases and the J gene lost 5 bases, with 8 bases spanning the gap. The CDR3 totals 14 residues. In DNA form, the CDR3 reads TGTGCCAGCAGTTTGGGACTGAATAATTCACCCCTCCACTTT. Amino acid sequence: CASSLGLNNSPLHF.

On this clonotype: One junction end does not reproduce the germline sequence, and a read error may be involved. The chain carries TRBV7-2 and TRBJ2-3; 7 positions agree with TRBD1. CDR3 length: 14 amino acids. Germline assignment: CDR1 SGHTA and CDR2 FQGNSA. In DNA form, the CDR3 reads TGTGCCAGCAGCTTAGATCCAGACGGGACAGCGCAGTCCTTT. It translates to CASSLDPDGTAQSF.

J is TRBJ2-1 and V is TRBV9; 9 bases are a match to TRBD2. V shed 0 bases, J shed 8 bases, and the junction held 12 bases outside the gene matches. CDR1 and CDR2 from the germline V gene are SGDLS and YYNGEE. The CDR3 runs to 17 residues. CDR3 sequence reads: CASSVGLADTDTHEQFF. DNA for the CDR3: TGTGCCAGCAGCGTAGGACTAGCGGACACAGATACGCATGAGCAGTTCTTC.

Only one count was recorded for this clonotype. The rearrangement uses TRBV7-8 and TRBJ2-7; 7 bases match TRBD1. V lost 5 bases, J lost 4 bases, and 14 bases stayed unmatched. Germline CDR1 SGHVS, CDR2 FQNEAQ. This CDR3 comprises 16 residues. The CDR3 sequence: CASSQDRAQQGYEQYV. The CDR3 bases are TGTGCCAGCAGCCAAGACAGGGCACAACAAGGTTACGAGCAGTACGTC.

For this clonotype: As the CDR3 is not closed by the conserved phenylalanine or tryptophan, this likely results from a read error. It is unclear where the CDR3 begins or ends on the DNA, so no DNA is shown, and the CDR3 is as TCRdb lists it. The chain recombines TRBV7-2 with TRBJ1-2. A total of 12 residues make up the CDR3, ends included. CDR1 and CDR2 from the germline V gene are SGHTA and FQGNSA. The CDR3 is CASSSAVDPYTH.

Concerning this clonotype itself: Because the CDR3's place on the DNA is in doubt, the DNA is left out and the CDR3 is given as listed by TCRdb. The rearrangement joins TRBV19 to TRBJ2-7; the table's D call, TRBD2, has no DNA check behind it. Germline CDR1 is LNHDA and CDR2 is SQIVND (reference sequence). The CDR3 sequence runs 16 residues, both termini included. The CDR3 is CASSIASGAYMEQFFV.

The J gene is TRBJ2-3, the V gene TRBV7-8; D perhaps matches TRBD2 (6 bases). CDR3 length: 16 residues. The V gene lost 1 base and the J gene lost 10 bases, with 21 bases spanning the gap. Germline V gene lookup returns CDR1 SGHVS and CDR2 FQNEAQ. CDR3 DNA sequence: TGTGCCAGCAGCTTAGGGGGAGGTCCCGATACGCATTCGCAGTATTTT. This gives the protein CASSLGGGPDTHSQYF.

The CDR3: CAGQGARGTQYFGQYV. The CDR3 DNA reads as TGTGCCGGACAGGGGGCTAGGGGCACCCAGTATTTCGGGCAGTACGTC. The rearrangement links TRBV7-9 to TRBJ2-7; 11 bases map to TRBD1. The length of the CDR3 is 16 residues. Germline trimming cut 11 bases from V and 9 bases from J; bases unmatched to any gene: 21. Per the germline V gene, CDR1 is SEHNR and CDR2 is FQNEAQ (reference sequence).

As to this clonotype: The junction departs from germline at one end; a sequencing error may be responsible. V usage is TRBV7-2 and J usage is TRBJ2-1, with unresolved D. From germline, CDR1 is SGHTA and CDR2 FQGNSA. The CDR3 extends over 13 amino acids. CDR3 bases: TGTGCCAGCAGCTTTGGTCCAGACGAGGCAGAGCTTTTC. It encodes CASSFGPDEAELF.

The rearrangement uses TRBV7-9 and TRBJ2-3; D is uncertain. The V and J ends lost 0 bases and 13 bases respectively, with 17 bases between them. Germline V gene sequence: CDR1 SEHNR, CDR2 FQNEAQ (reference sequence). The CDR3 runs to 14 residues. The CDR3 here is CASSLAGRYDAKYF. Here the CDR3 DNA reads TGTGCCAGCAGCTTAGCGGGTAGGTACGATGCCAAGTATTTT.